This TCR beta chain is from a study of blood T cell repertoires in COVID-19. Study context: Samples of COVID-19 (acute and convalescent) were obtained from the United States, Italy and Spain.

This CDR3 is built from 12 residues. In germline, CDR1 is SGHVS, CDR2 FQNEAQ. With V trimmed by 5 bases and J by 5 bases, 0 bases remained unmatched. Methods used by the authors: The assay estimated nucleated cells by amplifying reference gene primers. The repertoire was sequenced with immunoSEQ multiplex PCR; TCRdb's copy has only in-frame clones and lacks some. The V and J calls and clone size come from that table; D and trimming were worked out from the DNA. The sample shows more than 350,000 clones, about 88% of them seen only once. This receptor was obtained from a woman aged 18-35 years who had been exposed to COVID-19. The sequencing sample was made of PBMCs or T cells enriched from blood (not recorded which). The chain uses TRBV7-8 and TRBJ1-5; 7 bases are a match to TRBD1. CDR3 loop: CASSQGDQPQHF. The CDR3 bases are TGTGCCAGCAGCCAGGGGGATCAGCCCCAGCATTTT.